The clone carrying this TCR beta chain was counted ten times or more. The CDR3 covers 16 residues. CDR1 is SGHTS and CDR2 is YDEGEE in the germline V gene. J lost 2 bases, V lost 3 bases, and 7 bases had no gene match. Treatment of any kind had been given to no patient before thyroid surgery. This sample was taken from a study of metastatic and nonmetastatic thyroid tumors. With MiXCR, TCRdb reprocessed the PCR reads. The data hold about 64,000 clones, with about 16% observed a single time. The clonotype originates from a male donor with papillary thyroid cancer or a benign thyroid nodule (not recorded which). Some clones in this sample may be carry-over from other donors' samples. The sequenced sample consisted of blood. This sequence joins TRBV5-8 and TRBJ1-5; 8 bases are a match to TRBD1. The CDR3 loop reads CASSSRPGQGNQPQHF. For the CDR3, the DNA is TGTGCCAGCAGCTCAAGACCGGGACAGGGCAATCAGCCCCAGCATTTT.